The present TCR beta chain was sequenced within a study of OX40 agonist ivuxolimab in advanced cancers. Patients with a history of autoimmune disease or on systemic immunosuppression were excluded. The data were produced by immunoSEQ multiplex PCR, yet TCRdb's version contains in-frame clones alone and is incomplete. The data contain 25,000 to 35,000 clones, less than 90% of them singletons. General study points: Expansion of clones was among the lowest in partial responders at 0.1-3.0 mg/kg. Researchers report that CD8+ T cells had, on average, more expanded clones than CD4+.

CDR3 size: 17 residues. Per the germline V gene, CDR1 is SGHNT and CDR2 is YYREEE (reference sequence). Trimming removed 0 bases from V and 1 base from J, with 16 bases in between. Worth noting for this clone: Antigen specificity is unknown.

The sequence derives from an adult with an advanced solid tumor such as melanoma, head and neck, liver or kidney cancer. The chain couples TRBV5-4 to TRBJ2-5; no definite D call. The material was CD4+ or CD8+ T cells sorted from blood, obtained in a trial of the OX40 agonist ivuxolimab. CDR3: CASSLAPGYPFQETQYF. The CDR3 region has the DNA TGTGCCAGCAGCTTGGCTCCCGGCTACCCTTTCCAAGAGACCCAGTACTTC.